This T cell receptor beta chain was captured in a study of T-cell reconstitution after alpha-beta-depleted transplantation in children. TCRbeta library preparation incorporated unique molecular identifiers. TCRdb reprocessed the PCR reads with MiXCR, giving one entry per CDR3 protein. The table records just over 950,000 distinct CDR3 sequences, about 26% of them present only once. Between the trimmed V and J ends, which lost 6 bases and 1 base, there was a span of 19 bases. The CDR3 extends over 16 amino acids. The germline V gene encodes CDR1 MDHEN and CDR2 SYDVKM. This receptor was obtained from a boy under two years old who had a stem cell transplant for SCID, so the T cells may come from the graft donor. The sequencing here drew on PBMCs, mostly from graft donor cells, taken 360 days after TCRalphabeta/CD19-depleted stem cell transplant. V and J are TRBV28 and TRBJ2-7, with D uncertain. CDR3 in amino acids: CASSPLAPIGSYEQYF. The CDR3 DNA reads as TGTGCCAGCAGCCCCCTTGCTCCGATTGGGTCCTACGAGCAGTACTTC.